These T cell receptor beta chains were read from a single sample in a study of response to subunit inactivated influenza vaccine. Using its own MiXCR run on the RT-PCR reads, TCRdb lists one record per CDR3 protein. The sample carries around 710,000 distinct CDR3 sequences, approximately 15% recorded once. Specimen: PBMCs from blood, collected around 15 days before vaccination. The receptors come from a man aged 45-65 years who received an inactivated influenza vaccine. Both conserved end residues are part of each CDR3. Part of the rows lack a size; the others show once, few, many or a class for expanded clones.

>TRBV27|NA
CASSSWTGINEKLFF
>TRBV20-1|many
CSARSSGNAYNEQFF
>TRBV24-1|few
CATSDFAGTRNTGELFF
>TRBV20-1|NA
CSAREANTYEQYF
>TRBV4-3|few
CASSQDQGAGGNTIYF
>TRBV5-5|few
CASSLPSRSRFF
>TRBV6-1|few
CASSPSWAGETSTDTQYF
>TRBV6-5|few
CASSYSAGANTDTQYF
>TRBV29-1|many
CSVEVGPRWQFF
>TRBV20-1|NA
CSASVVRNEQFF
>TRBV12-3/TRBV12-4|NA
CASSTAPNTEAFF